The clone carrying this T cell receptor (beta chain) occurred many times. The target antigen is unknown. The V gene's germline CDR1 is MDHEN and CDR2 SYDVKM. The V gene lost 6 bases and the J gene lost 3 bases, with 12 bases spanning the gap. The CDR3 sequence is 13 residues long. Uncontrolled infection, other autoimmune disease, pregnancy or lactation disqualified patients from enrolment. Clinical symptoms, serum thyroxine, TRAb, thyroid ultrasound and orbital computed tomography established diagnosis. This sample holds PBMCs from 9.5 to 10 ml fresh peripheral blood. TCR beta CDR3 sequences were amplified from RNA transcripts. The HTBI primer set served for first-round RT-PCR of the TCR CDR3. TCRdb analysed the multiplex PCR reads with MiXCR anew, one entry per CDR3 protein. The data hold 200,000 to 300,000 distinct CDR3 sequences, with about a sixth observed a single time. This entry comes from a study of T cells in Graves' hyperthyroidism and ophthalmopathy.

Findings of the study overall: Blood also showed most of the thyroid clonotypes that were expanded above 0.001.

This sequence joins TRBV28 and TRBJ2-7, with D tentatively TRBD2 (5 bases). The sequenced sample consisted of blood. This clonotype was obtained from a woman between 18 and 29 years old with Graves' ophthalmopathy. The CDR3 loop is CASRRGRSYEQYF. In DNA, the CDR3 is TGTGCCAGCAGGCGAGGGAGAAGCTACGAGCAGTACTTC.